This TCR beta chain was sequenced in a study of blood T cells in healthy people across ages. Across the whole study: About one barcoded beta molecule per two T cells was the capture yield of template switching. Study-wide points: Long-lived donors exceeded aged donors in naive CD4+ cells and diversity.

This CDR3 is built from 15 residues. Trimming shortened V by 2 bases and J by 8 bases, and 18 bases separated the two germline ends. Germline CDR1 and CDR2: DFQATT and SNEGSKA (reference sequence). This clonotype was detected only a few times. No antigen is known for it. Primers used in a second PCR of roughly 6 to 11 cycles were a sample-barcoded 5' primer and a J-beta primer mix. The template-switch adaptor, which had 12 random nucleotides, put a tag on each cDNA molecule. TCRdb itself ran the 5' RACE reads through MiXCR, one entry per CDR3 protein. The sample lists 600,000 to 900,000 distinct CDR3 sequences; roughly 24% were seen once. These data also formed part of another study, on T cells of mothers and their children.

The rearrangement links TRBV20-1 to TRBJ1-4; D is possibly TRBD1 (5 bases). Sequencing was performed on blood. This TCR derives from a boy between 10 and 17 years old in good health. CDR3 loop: CSARPSDWGVEKLFF. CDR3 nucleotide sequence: TGCAGTGCTAGACCCTCAGATTGGGGGGTAGAAAAACTGTTTTTT.